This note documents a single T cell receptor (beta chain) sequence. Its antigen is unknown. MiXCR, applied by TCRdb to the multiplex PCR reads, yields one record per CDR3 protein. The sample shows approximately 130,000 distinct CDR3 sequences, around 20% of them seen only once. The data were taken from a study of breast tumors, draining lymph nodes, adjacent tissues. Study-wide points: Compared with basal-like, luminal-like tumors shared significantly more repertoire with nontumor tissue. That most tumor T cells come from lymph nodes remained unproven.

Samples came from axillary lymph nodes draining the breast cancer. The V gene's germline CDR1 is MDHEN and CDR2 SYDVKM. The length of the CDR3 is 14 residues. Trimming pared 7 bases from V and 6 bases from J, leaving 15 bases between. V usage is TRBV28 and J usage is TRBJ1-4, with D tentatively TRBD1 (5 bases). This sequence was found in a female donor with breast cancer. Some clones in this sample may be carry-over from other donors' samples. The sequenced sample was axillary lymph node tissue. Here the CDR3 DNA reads TGTGCCAGCACCGACCTCGGGGGATATGAAAAACTGTTTTTT. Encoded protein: CASTDLGGYEKLFF.